The 5 T cell receptor beta chains given below trace back to one sample, sequenced in a study of immune heterogeneity within non-small cell lung tumors. Each sample used roughly 600 ng of genomic DNA from bulk tumor tissue. Surgeons took several biopsies per primary tumor, spaced far apart, during surgery. Patients with untreated, newly diagnosed non-small cell lung cancer underwent curative surgery. With 32 V and 13 J primers, multiplex PCR amplified the TCR beta CDR3. TCRdb fed the multiplex PCR reads into MiXCR, producing one record per CDR3 protein. This sample has tens of thousands of distinct CDR3 sequences, with 25% to 35% found just once. Material for sequencing was lung tumor tissue. Every receptor here comes from a man between 40 and 49 years old with non-small cell lung cancer.

The J gene is TRBJ2-1, the V gene TRBV7-2; 8 bases line up with TRBD2. Germline CDR1 SGHTA, CDR2 FQGNSA. The junction had 26 bases not matched to a gene; V was cut back by 2 bases and J by 8 bases. The CDR3 consists of 21 residues. The CDR3 here is CASSLISRIEVAGPVIDEQFF. The DNA of the CDR3 is TGTGCCAGCAGCTTAATCTCCCGGATCGAGGTAGCGGGGCCGGTGATCGATGAGCAGTTCTTC.

This clonotype has a handful of counts. The chain employs TRBV7-6 and TRBJ2-3; D is perhaps TRBD2 (6 bases). The CDR3 has 14 residues. Trimming shortened V by 2 bases and J by 5 bases, and 11 bases separated the two germline ends. Germline lookup yields CDR1 SGHVS and CDR2 FNYEAQ. CDR3 in DNA: TGTGCCAGCAGCTTACCTAGCGCGGGAGATACGCAGTATTTT. This sequence encodes CASSLPSAGDTQYF. The full variable domain, in which reference TRBV7-6 and TRBJ2-3 provide the parts outside the CDR3, is GAGVSQSPRYKVTKRGQDVALRCDPISGHVSLYWYRQALGQGPEFLTYFNYEAQQDKSGLPNDRFSAERPEGSISTLTIQRTEQRDSAMYRCASSLPSAGDTQYFGPGTRLTVL.

In its sample, this clonotype is medium-sized. The rearrangement links TRBV5-1 to TRBJ2-7, with no clear D. Trimming left V 4 bases short and J 4 bases short, with 12 bases between. The CDR3 is made up of 13 amino acids. Germline loops: CDR1 SGHRS, CDR2 YFSETQ. The CDR3 region has the DNA TGCGCCAGCAGCGCGACCACCTTTTACGAGCAGTACTTC. Encoded protein: CASSATTFYEQYF.

There are many counts of this clonotype. The chain is built from TRBV29-1 and TRBJ1-3; tentative D call: TRBD1 (5 bases). The germline V gene has CDR1 SQVTM and CDR2 ANQGSEA. This CDR3 is 14 amino acids long. V lost 7 bases to trimming and J lost 2 bases, with 15 bases between them. The CDR3 protein is CSAKGERAGNTIYF. The CDR3 DNA is TGCAGCGCCAAAGGGGAACGTGCTGGAAACACCATATATTTT. The full variable domain, rest sourced from reference TRBV29-1 and TRBJ1-3, is SAVISQKPSRDICQRGTSLTIQCQVDSQVTMMFWYRQQPGQSLTLIATANQGSEATYESGFVIDKFPISRPNLTFSTLTVSNMSPEDSSIYLCSAKGERAGNTIYFGEGSWLTVV.

Concerning this clonotype itself: A much larger clone differs from this one at a single base, so this may be a read error. V usage is TRBV6-2 or TRBV6-3 and J usage is TRBJ2-5; D is tentatively TRBD1 or TRBD2 (7 bases each). The V end was cut by 10 bases, the J end by 5 bases, with 23 bases between. The CDR3 totals 15 residues. Germline assignment: CDR1 MNHEY and CDR2 SVGEGT. The CDR3 is CATTGGKGAFETQYF. In DNA, the CDR3 is TGTGCCACCACGGGGGGAAAGGGGGCCTTCGAGACCCAGTACTTC.